The present T cell receptor (beta chain) was sequenced within a study of vaccination and CD4 T cells after COVID-19. Germline loops: CDR1 SGHTA, CDR2 FQGNSA. J lost 3 bases, V lost 6 bases, and 7 bases had no gene match. This CDR3 has 14 amino acids. On this clonotype itself: Its antigen is unidentified.

The treatment denotes: roughly 10-day PBMC culture with coronavirus spike peptide pools or control peptides (ViraFEST assay). Overall study findings and caveats: The cohort comprised relatively few convalescent patients, and no early post-infection timepoints were analyzed.

Sequence data for DNA of cultured CD4+ T cells were generated by the Oncomine TCR Beta short-read assay. Genomic DNA was isolated from cultured CD4+ T cells. TCRdb re-called the PCR reads through MiXCR, storing one row per CDR3 protein. The sample yields some 16,000 distinct CDR3 sequences, around two fifths seen once. The sequence was obtained from a human donor who had recovered from COVID-19. V usage is TRBV7-2 and J usage is TRBJ2-7; TRBD2 aligns across 8 bases. Specimen: CD4+ T cells from blood, cultured in vitro. Here the CDR3 reads CASRYRLASYEQYF. CDR3 DNA: TGTGCCAGCAGGTATCGACTAGCGAGCTACGAGCAGTACTTC.